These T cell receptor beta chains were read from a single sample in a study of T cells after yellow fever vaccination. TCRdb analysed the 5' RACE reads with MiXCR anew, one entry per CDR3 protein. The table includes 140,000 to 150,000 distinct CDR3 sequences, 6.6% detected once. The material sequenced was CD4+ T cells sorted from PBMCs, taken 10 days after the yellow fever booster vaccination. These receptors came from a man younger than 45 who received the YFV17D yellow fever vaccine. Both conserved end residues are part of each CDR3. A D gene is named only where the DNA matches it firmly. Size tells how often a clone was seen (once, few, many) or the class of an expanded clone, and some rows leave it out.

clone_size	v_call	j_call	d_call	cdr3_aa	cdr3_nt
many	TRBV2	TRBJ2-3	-	CASSAGENTDTQYF	TGTGCCAGCAGTGCGGGGGAGAACACAGATACGCAGTATTTT
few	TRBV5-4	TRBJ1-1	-	CASSPQGPTEAFF	TGTGCCAGCAGCCCTCAGGGCCCCACTGAAGCTTTCTTT
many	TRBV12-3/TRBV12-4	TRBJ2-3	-	CASSLWGQASDTQYF	TGTGCCAGCAGTTTGTGGGGGCAGGCTTCAGATACGCAGTATTTT
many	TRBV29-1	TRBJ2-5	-	CSVAYQETQYF	TGCAGCGTTGCGTACCAAGAGACCCAGTACTTC
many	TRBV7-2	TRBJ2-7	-	CASSYRSWNSGGGYEQYF	TGTGCCAGCAGCTACCGGAGTTGGAATAGCGGTGGAGGGTACGAGCAGTACTTC
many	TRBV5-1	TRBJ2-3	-	CASSLVQPSTDTQYF	TGCGCCAGCAGCTTGGTACAGCCTAGCACAGATACGCAGTATTTT
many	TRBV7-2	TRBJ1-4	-	CASSLGVTNEKLFF	TGTGCCAGCAGCTTAGGGGTGACTAATGAAAAACTGTTTTTT
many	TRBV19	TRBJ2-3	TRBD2	CASSIVAGAPTDTQYF	TGTGCCAGTAGTATCGTGGCGGGAGCCCCCACAGATACGCAGTATTTT
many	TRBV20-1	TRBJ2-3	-	CSALPGDRATDTQYF	TGCAGTGCCCTCCCGGGAGACAGGGCCACAGATACGCAGTATTTT
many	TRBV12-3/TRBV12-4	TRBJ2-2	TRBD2	CASSLARGSTGELFF	TGTGCCAGCAGTTTAGCGCGGGGGAGCACCGGGGAGCTGTTTTTT
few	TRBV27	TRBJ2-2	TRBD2	CASSLSLTSATGELFF	TGTGCCAGCAGTTTATCGTTGACTAGCGCCACCGGGGAGCTGTTTTTT
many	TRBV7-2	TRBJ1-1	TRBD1	CASSSDRVPNTEAFF	TGTGCCAGCAGCTCAGACAGGGTCCCGAACACTGAAGCTTTCTTT
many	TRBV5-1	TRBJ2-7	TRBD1	CASTPQGPPSYEQYF	TGCGCCAGCACCCCACAGGGGCCGCCCTCCTACGAGCAGTACTTC
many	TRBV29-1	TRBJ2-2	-	CSVQRVVGGELFF	TGCAGCGTTCAAAGGGTAGTGGGCGGGGAGCTGTTTTTT
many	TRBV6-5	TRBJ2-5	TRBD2	CASSYSRTSSQETQYF	TGTGCCAGCAGTTACTCCAGGACTAGCAGCCAAGAGACCCAGTACTTC
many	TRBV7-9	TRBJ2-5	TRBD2	CASSPGVAGQETQYF	TGTGCCAGCAGCCCCGGGGTAGCGGGACAAGAGACCCAGTACTTC
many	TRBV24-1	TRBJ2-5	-	CATSESGQGETQYF	TGTGCCACCAGTGAATCGGGACAAGGAGAGACCCAGTACTTC
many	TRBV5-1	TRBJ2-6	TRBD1	CASSTGQVSSGANVLTF	TGCGCCAGCAGCACGGGACAGGTTAGCTCTGGGGCCAACGTCCTGACTTTC
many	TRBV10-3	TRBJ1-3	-	CAISEPGSPARNTIYF	TGTGCCATCAGTGAACCCGGCAGCCCGGCCCGGAACACCATATATTTT
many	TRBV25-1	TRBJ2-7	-	CASGTGKYEQYF	TGTGCCAGCGGCACAGGGAAGTATGAGCAGTACTTC
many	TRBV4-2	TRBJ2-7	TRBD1	CASSQEVTGVTYEQYF	TGTGCCAGCAGCCAAGAGGTGACAGGGGTCACCTACGAGCAGTACTTC
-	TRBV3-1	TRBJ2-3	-	CASSQTRDTQYF	TGTGCCAGCAGCCAAACCCGAGATACGCAGTATTTT
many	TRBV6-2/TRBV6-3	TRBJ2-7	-	CASSRPLGLQTYEQYF	TGTGCCAGCAGCCGGCCGTTGGGACTCCAGACCTACGAGCAGTACTTC
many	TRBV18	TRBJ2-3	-	CASFSTTDTQYF	TGTGCCAGCTTCTCTACCACAGATACGCAGTATTTT
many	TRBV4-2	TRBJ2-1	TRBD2	CASSQDWGTRVQVEQFF	TGTGCCAGCAGCCAAGATTGGGGGACTAGAGTTCAGGTTGAGCAGTTCTTC
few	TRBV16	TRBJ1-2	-	CASSQWSGDGYTF	TGTGCCAGCAGCCAATGGTCAGGCGATGGCTACACCTTC